Below are 12 T cell receptor beta chains sequenced from a single sample in a study of T cells in Graves' hyperthyroidism and ophthalmopathy. TCR beta CDR3 regions were amplified from RNA. TCR CDR3 underwent first-round RT-PCR with the HTBI primer set. From the multiplex PCR reads, TCRdb called clonotypes with MiXCR, one entry per CDR3 protein. The data contain approximately 600,000 distinct CDR3 sequences, around 21% of them singletons. The sample consisted of blood. These TCRs come from a man younger than 40 with Graves' ophthalmopathy.

CDR3 sequence: CASWGGGLEQYF. The CDR3 nucleotides read TGTGCCAGCTGGGGGGGGGGTCTCGAGCAGTACTTC. The chain links TRBV6-1 to TRBJ2-7, with 7 bases lining up with TRBD2. This CDR3 has 12 amino acids. The germline gives CDR1 MNHNS, CDR2 SASEGT. Trimming took 8 bases from V and 6 from J; bases not matched to a gene: 7.

This clonotype was observed many times. The rearrangement joins TRBV28 to TRBJ2-1; D may be TRBD1 (5 bases). The ends were cut back, 5 bases at V and 6 bases at J, with 14 bases in the middle. Per germline, CDR1 MDHEN and CDR2 SYDVKM. The CDR3 is 14 amino acids. The CDR3 nucleotides read TGTGCCAGCAGTCCACCGACAGATTTCAATGAGCAGTTCTTC. This codes for CASSPPTDFNEQFF.

CDR3 coding DNA: TGTGCCAGCAGTTCGTCAGCGGGAGGGCCCTACAATGAGCAGTTCTTC. Translation: CASSSSAGGPYNEQFF. The chain employs TRBV12-3 or TRBV12-4 and TRBJ2-1; 10 bases are shared with TRBD2. The CDR3 length is 16 residues. Trimming removed 4 bases from V and 2 bases from J; junction bases left unmatched: 5.

Details on this clonotype: A much larger clone sits a single nucleotide away, making a read error possible. The chain uses TRBV28 and TRBJ2-2; tentative D call: TRBD1 (5 bases). The germline V and J ends were trimmed by 3 bases and 4 bases, with 12 bases remaining between them. The germline CDR1 and CDR2 sequences are MDHEN and SYDVKM. The CDR3 extends over 15 amino acids. The CDR3 sequence is CASSFSGTGTGELFF. The CDR3 coding sequence is TGTGCCAGCAGTTTCTCCGGTACAGGCACCGGGGAGCTGTTTTTT.

The genes are TRBV6-5 and TRBJ2-3; weak D call: TRBD2 (6 bases). The CDR3 runs 15 residues. V was clipped by 2 bases and J by 0 bases, with 9 bases between them. The germline V gene encodes CDR1 MNHEY and CDR2 SVGAGI. CDR3 DNA sequence: TGTGCCAGCAGTTACGAGGGGACTAGCACAGATACGCAGTATTTT. Translated, it gives CASSYEGTSTDTQYF.

This clonotype occurred a few times. The chain employs TRBV9 and TRBJ2-7; tentatively, D is TRBD2 (7 bases). Trimming took 0 bases from V and 5 from J, leaving 12 bases between them. Germline assignment: CDR1 SGDLS and CDR2 YYNGEE. The CDR3 runs 14 residues. As DNA, the CDR3 is TGTGCCAGCAGCGTAGGGGGGGGCGTCGACGAGCAGTACTTC. Its protein is CASSVGGGVDEQYF.

The chain couples TRBV4-1 to TRBJ1-1; 7 nucleotides align to TRBD1. The CDR3 spans 15 residues. CDR1 is MGHRA, CDR2 YSYEKL, per germline. Trimming cost V 5 bases and J 3 bases; bases outside gene matches: 9. Written as DNA, the CDR3 is TGCGCCAGCAGCGCATACAGGGGAAGGGACACTGAAGCTTTCTTT. It yields the protein CASSAYRGRDTEAFF.

This clonotype was found many times. The rearrangement uses TRBV9 and TRBJ2-1; 11 positions agree with TRBD2. Germline V CDR1 and CDR2: SGDLS, YYNGEE. V shed 4 bases, J shed 3 bases, and the junction held 3 bases outside the gene matches. The CDR3 sequence is 15 residues long. The CDR3 here is CASSTGLAGYNEQFF. DNA for the CDR3: TGTGCCAGCAGCACAGGACTAGCGGGCTACAATGAGCAGTTCTTC.

V gene TRBV5-6 combines with J gene TRBJ2-7, with 9 nucleotides matching TRBD2. Trimming removed 4 bases from V and 1 base from J; junction bases left unmatched: 6. The CDR3 consists of 15 residues. Germline values: CDR1 SGHDT, CDR2 YYEEEE. The CDR3 spells CASSPGLAMSYEQYF. The CDR3 nucleotides are TGTGCCAGCAGCCCGGGACTAGCCATGTCCTACGAGCAGTACTTC.

The chain carries TRBV7-2 and TRBJ1-3; D perhaps matches TRBD1 (5 bases). CDR1 and CDR2 (germline): SGHTA, FQGNSA. The V gene lost 5 bases and the J gene lost 5 bases, with 16 bases spanning the gap. The CDR3 spans 15 residues. Here the CDR3 reads CASSPRDGGRNTIYF. CDR3 nucleotides: TGTGCCAGCAGCCCTCGTGATGGGGGTCGAAACACCATATATTTT.

This clonotype occurred a few times. This sequence may be a read error, since a much larger clone differs from it by one base. This CDR3 reads CASTQGNTEAFF. For the CDR3, the DNA is TGTGCCAGCACGCAGGGGAACACTGAAGCTTTCTTT. The V call is TRBV6-1, the J call TRBJ1-1, with D maybe TRBD1 (5 bases). The CDR3 is made up of 12 amino acids. Germline CDR1 and CDR2: MNHNS and SASEGT. Trimming stripped 7 bases from V and 1 base from J, with 7 bases between.

The table lists this clonotype with a few counts. J is TRBJ2-5 and V is TRBV30, with D unclear. The CDR3 is 12 residues long. The germline V and J ends were trimmed by 4 bases and 2 bases, with 8 bases remaining between them. The V gene's germline CDR1 is GTSNPN and CDR2 SVGIG (reference sequence). This CDR3 reads CAWNSPQETQYF. CDR3 nucleotides: TGTGCCTGGAATTCTCCACAAGAGACCCAGTACTTC.